The 26 T cell receptor beta chains presented below share a single source sample, sequenced in a study of blood T cells in healthy people across ages. Next came a second PCR, run for about 6 to 12 cycles, which used a sample-barcoded 5' primer along with a J-beta primer mix. TCRdb recomputed calls from the 5' RACE reads with MiXCR, one row per CDR3 protein. The table lists 700,000 to 1,000,000 distinct CDR3 sequences, approximately 48% of them singletons. The sample was blood. These receptor sequences come from a man in his 60s in good health.

The CDR3 bases are TGTGCCAGCAGCTTGGAGCTTCCCCGCGCCTATGGCTACACCTTC. Translated: CASSLELPRAYGYTF. The chain employs TRBV5-5 and TRBJ1-2; D is ambiguous. In germline, CDR1 is SGHKS, CDR2 YYEKEE (reference sequence). Trimming cost V 0 bases and J 4 bases, with 13 bases left between them. This CDR3 comprises 15 residues.

In the case of this clonotype: A read error is possible here, since a much larger clone lies one base away. The chain is built from TRBV29-1 and TRBJ2-5, with D maybe TRBD2 (6 bases). V was shortened by 6 bases and J by 7 bases, with 15 bases between the two germline ends. Germline CDR1 is SQVTM and CDR2 is ANQGSEA. The CDR3 is made up of 12 amino acids. CDR3 DNA sequence: TGCAGCGTACGGTCGGGGGAAGGGACCCAGTACTTC. Translation gives CSVRSGEGTQYF.

The chain uses TRBV4-1 and TRBJ2-5, with 7 bases lining up with TRBD1. The CDR3 runs 15 residues. Germline V lookup: CDR1 MGHRA, CDR2 YSYEKL. Trimming removed 4 bases from V and 11 bases from J; junction bases left unmatched: 16. The CDR3 sequence: CASSPHTGVSREQYF. The CDR3 DNA reads as TGCGCCAGCAGCCCTCACACAGGGGTGAGTAGGGAGCAGTACTTC.

This chain connects TRBV6-5 to TRBJ2-5; 12 bases map to TRBD1. Germline CDR1 is MNHEY and CDR2 is SVGAGI. The CDR3 covers 14 residues. Trimming removed 6 bases from V and 11 bases from J; junction bases left unmatched: 10. CDR3 bases: TGTGCCAGCAGCCCCGGGACAGGGGGCCACGGGCAGTACTTC. This translates into CASSPGTGGHGQYF.

The chain is built from TRBV15 and TRBJ2-7, with D unresolved. The germline gives CDR1 LNHNV, CDR2 YYDKDF (reference sequence). V gave up 5 bases and J gave up 1 base, with 12 bases separating them. The CDR3 loop spans 14 amino acids. CDR3 DNA: TGTGCCACCAGCCATGACTGGTTATCCTACGAGCAGTACTTC. Encoded protein: CATSHDWLSYEQYF.

The rearrangement uses TRBV12-3 or TRBV12-4 and TRBJ2-5; 13 bases are shared with TRBD2. V shed 1 base and J 5 bases; nucleotides not matched to a gene: 10. The CDR3 is made up of 18 amino acids. The CDR3 loop is CASSLGTSGGVNGETQYF. The CDR3, as DNA: TGTGCCAGCAGTTTAGGGACTAGCGGGGGAGTCAATGGGGAGACCCAGTACTTC.

Points on this clonotype: Given a much more abundant clone one base away, this may be a read error. The chain joins TRBV9 to TRBJ2-1; D is unresolved. Germline-derived CDR1 and CDR2 are SGDLS and YYNGEE. The CDR3 is 11 residues long. The CDR3 region is CAISVDDEQFF. In nucleotides, the CDR3 is TGTGCCATCAGCGTAGACGATGAGCAGTTCTTC.

The chain is built from TRBV5-1 and TRBJ2-3; the D is unclear. Germline assignment: CDR1 SGHRS and CDR2 YFSETQ. This CDR3 has 15 amino acids. Deletions cut 4 bases from V and 0 bases from J, with 12 bases between. DNA of the CDR3: TGCGCCAGCAGCCCAAACATCGGCAGCACAGATACGCAGTATTTT. Protein: CASSPNIGSTDTQYF.

The chain is built from TRBV11-2 and TRBJ2-7; possible D gene TRBD1, 5 bases. Germline V gene data show CDR1 as SGHAT and CDR2 as FQNNGV. This CDR3 is 13 amino acids long. The ends were cut back, 5 bases at V and 6 bases at J, with 14 bases in the middle. CDR3 amino acids: CASSVVQGSEQYF. The CDR3 DNA is TGTGCCAGCAGCGTAGTGCAGGGTAGCGAGCAGTACTTC.

The chain employs TRBV6-6 and TRBJ2-1; D call uncertain. Trimming removed 5 bases from V and 6 bases from J, with 8 bases in between. This CDR3 has 12 amino acids. The germline V gene encodes CDR1 MNHNY and CDR2 SVGAGI (reference sequence). The CDR3 here is CASSPALNEQFF. CDR3 DNA: TGTGCCAGCAGTCCGGCCCTCAATGAGCAGTTCTTC.

The chain has TRBV7-2 and TRBJ2-3; a weak D match, TRBD1 (5 bases). The CDR3 length is 17 residues. From germline, CDR1 is SGHTA and CDR2 FQGNSA. V lost 5 bases, J lost 3 bases, and 21 bases lay in between. CDR3 sequence reads: CASSLSWGQGWTDTQYF. CDR3 DNA sequence: TGTGCCAGCAGCCTAAGTTGGGGTCAGGGATGGACAGATACGCAGTATTTT.

V and J are TRBV11-2 and TRBJ2-1, with D tentatively TRBD2 (6 bases). Trimming cost V 5 bases and J 2 bases, with 13 bases left between them. CDR1 is SGHAT and CDR2 is FQNNGV in the germline V gene. This CDR3 contains 15 residues. CDR3 bases: TGTGCCAGCAGCCAGGTCGGGACTCCCTACAATGAGCAGTTCTTC. This gives the protein CASSQVGTPYNEQFF.

V usage is TRBV27 and J usage is TRBJ2-1, with D unclear. V shed 5 bases and J shed 4 bases, with 18 bases lying between them. CDR1 and CDR2 (germline): MNHEY, SMNVEV (reference sequence). The CDR3 length is 16 residues. DNA of the CDR3: TGTGCCAGCAGTCCTTTTGTCGAGGCTTATTACAATGAGCAGTTCTTC. This codes for CASSPFVEAYYNEQFF.

This clonotype was counted a few times. The rearrangement links TRBV15 to TRBJ2-3; 8 bases map to TRBD2. Germline loops: CDR1 LNHNV, CDR2 YYDKDF (reference sequence). There are 14 residues in the CDR3. Trimming took 4 bases from V and 5 from J; bases not matched to a gene: 5. The CDR3 nucleotides read TGTGCCACCAGCATAACTAGCGGCCGAGATACGCAGTATTTT. Amino acids: CATSITSGRDTQYF.

This clonotype was detected a few times. The V call is TRBV9, the J call TRBJ2-3; D is perhaps TRBD1 (6 bases). Trimming removed 3 bases from V and 10 bases from J, with 12 bases in between. CDR1 SGDLS and CDR2 YYNGEE come from the germline V gene. CDR3 size: 12 residues. The CDR3 sequence is CASSGTGLAQYF. The CDR3 bases are TGTGCCAGCAGCGGAACAGGGTTGGCGCAGTATTTT.

CDR3 region: CASSRPGGKEKTQYF. The CDR3 bases are TGTGCCAGCAGCCGGCCAGGGGGCAAGGAAAAGACCCAGTACTTC. The chain joins TRBV21-1 to TRBJ2-5; the table's D call TRBD1 went unverified against the DNA. TRBV21-1 is annotated as a pseudogene. The CDR3 spans 15 residues.

A few counts support this clonotype. This chain links TRBV7-9 with TRBJ2-3; no definite D call. The V end lost 4 bases, the J end lost 5 bases, and 10 bases lay between the germline ends. This CDR3 has 13 residues. Germline V gene data show CDR1 as SEHNR and CDR2 as FQNEAQ (reference sequence). The CDR3 spells CASSSSSRDTQYF. CDR3 DNA sequence: TGTGCCAGCAGCTCGAGCTCTAGAGATACGCAGTATTTT.

This clonotype appeared a few times. The V and J genes are TRBV27 and TRBJ1-1, with D uncertain. CDR1 is MNHEY and CDR2 is SMNVEV in the germline V gene (reference sequence). CDR3 size: 12 residues. The ends were cut back, 5 bases at V and 5 bases at J, with 9 bases in the middle. CDR3 nucleotides: TGTGCCAGCAGTCGCTTTGGAACTGAAGCTTTCTTT. Protein: CASSRFGTEAFF.

Worth noting for this clonotype: This may be a read error, as it is one base from a much larger clone. J is TRBJ2-7 and V is TRBV20-1, with 13 bases identical to TRBD2. V was clipped by 8 bases and J by 8 bases; unmatched bases: 6. CDR1 and CDR2 from the germline V gene are DFQATT and SNEGSKA (reference sequence). This CDR3 comprises 12 residues. The CDR3 here is CSTTSGGVKQYF. The DNA for the CDR3 is TGCAGTACTACTAGCGGGGGGGTTAAGCAGTACTTC.

A few counts support this clonotype. The rearrangement uses TRBV5-1 and TRBJ1-1; D is perhaps TRBD1 (6 bases). Deletions cut 4 bases from V and 2 bases from J, with 15 bases between. Germline CDR1 is SGHRS and CDR2 is YFSETQ. This CDR3 comprises 15 residues. The CDR3 DNA reads as TGCGCCAGCAGCCTAAAAGACAGGCCCAACACTGAAGCTTTCTTT. Amino acid sequence: CASSLKDRPNTEAFF.

This clonotype was detected once. The chain links TRBV29-1 to TRBJ2-1; 11 positions match TRBD1. The V segment lost 6 bases and the J segment 6 bases; nucleotides outside the gene matches: 10. Germline lookup yields CDR1 SQVTM and CDR2 ANQGSEA. This CDR3 is built from 15 residues. The CDR3 is CSVSDRTGGSNEQFF. The DNA of the CDR3 is TGCAGCGTATCAGACCGGACAGGGGGCTCCAATGAGCAGTTCTTC.

This clonotype was detected many times. V gene TRBV5-1 combines with J gene TRBJ2-3, with 12 positions matching TRBD2. There are 16 residues in the CDR3. Germline CDR1 reads SGHRS; CDR2 reads YFSETQ. Unmatched junction bases numbered 5, after V lost 4 bases and J lost 2 bases. DNA of the CDR3: TGCGCCAGCAGCCCTCGACTAGCGGGGGCCACAGATACGCAGTATTTT. It codes for CASSPRLAGATDTQYF.

The J gene is TRBJ1-5, the V gene TRBV6-6, with D unresolved. CDR3 length: 14 residues. Trimming took 2 bases from V and 4 from J, leaving 9 bases between them. Per germline, CDR1 MNHNY and CDR2 SVGAGI (reference sequence). CDR3 nucleotides: TGTGCCAGCAGTTACCAGGACCGGAATCAGCCCCAGCATTTT. Its translation is CASSYQDRNQPQHF.

This clonotype was detected only a few times. The chain couples TRBV5-1 to TRBJ1-1; D unclear. Germline values: CDR1 SGHRS, CDR2 YFSETQ. Trimming removed 1 base at V and 6 bases at J, with 16 bases between. The CDR3 totals 15 residues. This CDR3 is CASSLWADMDAEAFF. CDR3 coding DNA: TGCGCCAGCAGCTTGTGGGCCGACATGGACGCTGAAGCTTTCTTT. The entire variable domain, with the rest obtained from reference TRBV5-1 and TRBJ1-1, is as follows: KAGVTQTPRYLIKTRGQQVTLSCSPISGHRSVSWYQQTPGQGLQFLFEYFSETQRNKGNFPGRFSGRQFSNSRSEMNVSTLELGDSALYLCASSLWADMDAEAFFGQGTRLTVV.

The rearrangement uses TRBV7-9 and TRBJ2-7; 11 nucleotides match TRBD2. The CDR3 covers 16 residues. Trimming cost V 5 bases and J 7 bases; bases outside gene matches: 13. Germline V gene sequence: CDR1 SEHNR, CDR2 FQNEAQ (reference sequence). The CDR3 nucleotides are TGTGCCAGCAGCCCCCTGACTAGCGGGGTTGATCTGGAGCAGTACTTC. This encodes CASSPLTSGVDLEQYF.

In this sample, this clonotype turned up a few times. The chain carries TRBV2 and TRBJ2-5; D might be TRBD2 (5 bases). The CDR3 extends over 13 amino acids. The ends were cut back, 2 bases at V and 5 bases at J, with 9 bases in the middle. Germline V gene sequence: CDR1 SNHLY, CDR2 FYNNEI. CDR3 region: CASSERGRETQYF. The CDR3 nucleotides read TGTGCCAGCAGTGAACGGGGTCGGGAGACCCAGTACTTC.